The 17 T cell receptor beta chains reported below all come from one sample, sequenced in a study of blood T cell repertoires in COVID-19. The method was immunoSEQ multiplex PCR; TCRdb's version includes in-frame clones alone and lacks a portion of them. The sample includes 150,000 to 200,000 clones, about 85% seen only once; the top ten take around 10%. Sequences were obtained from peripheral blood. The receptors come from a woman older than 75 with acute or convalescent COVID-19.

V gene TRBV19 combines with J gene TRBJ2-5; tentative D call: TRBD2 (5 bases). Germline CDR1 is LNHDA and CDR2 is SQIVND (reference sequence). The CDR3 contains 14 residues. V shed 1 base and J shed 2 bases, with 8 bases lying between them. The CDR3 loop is CASSIAGIQETQYF. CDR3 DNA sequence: TGTGCCAGTAGTATAGCGGGAATTCAAGAGACCCAGTACTTC. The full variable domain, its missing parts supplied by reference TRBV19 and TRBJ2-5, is DGGITQSPKYLFRKEGQNVTLSCEQNLNHDAMYWYRQDPGQGLRLIYYSQIVNDFQKGDIAEGYSVSREKKESFPLTVTSAQKNPTAFYLCASSIAGIQETQYFGPGTRLLVL.

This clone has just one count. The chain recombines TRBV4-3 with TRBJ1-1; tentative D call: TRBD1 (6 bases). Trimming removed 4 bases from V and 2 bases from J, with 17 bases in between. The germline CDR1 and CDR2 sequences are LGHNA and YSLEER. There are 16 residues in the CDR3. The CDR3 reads CASSRKGGRGNTEAFF. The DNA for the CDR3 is TGCGCCAGCAGCCGAAAGGGTGGCAGGGGAAACACTGAAGCTTTCTTT.

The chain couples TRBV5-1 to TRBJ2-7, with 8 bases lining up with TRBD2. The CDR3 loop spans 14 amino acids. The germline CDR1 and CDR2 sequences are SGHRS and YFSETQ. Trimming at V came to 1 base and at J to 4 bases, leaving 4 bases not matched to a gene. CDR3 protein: CASSLRGGNYEQYF. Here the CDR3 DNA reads TGCGCCAGCAGCTTGCGGGGGGGCAATTACGAGCAGTACTTC.

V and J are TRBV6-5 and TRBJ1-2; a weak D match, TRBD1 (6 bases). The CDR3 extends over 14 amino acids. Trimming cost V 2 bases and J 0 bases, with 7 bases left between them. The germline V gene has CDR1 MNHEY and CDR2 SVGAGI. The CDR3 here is CASSYKGANYGYTF. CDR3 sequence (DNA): TGTGCCAGCAGTTACAAGGGGGCTAACTATGGCTACACCTTC.

The CDR3: CASSQTRFSYNEQFF. The CDR3 nucleotides read TGTGCCAGCAGTCAGACACGGTTCTCCTACAATGAGCAGTTCTTC. The chain combines TRBV6-5 with TRBJ2-1; no reliable D call. Germline V gives CDR1 MNHEY, CDR2 SVGAGI. CDR3 length: 15 residues. V lost 5 bases and J 0 bases, leaving 11 bases between the germline ends.

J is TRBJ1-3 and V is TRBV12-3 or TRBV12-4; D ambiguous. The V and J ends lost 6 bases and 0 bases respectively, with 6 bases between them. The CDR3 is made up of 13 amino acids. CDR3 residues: CASSYSSGNTIYF. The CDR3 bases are TGTGCCAGCAGCTATAGCTCTGGAAACACCATATATTTT.

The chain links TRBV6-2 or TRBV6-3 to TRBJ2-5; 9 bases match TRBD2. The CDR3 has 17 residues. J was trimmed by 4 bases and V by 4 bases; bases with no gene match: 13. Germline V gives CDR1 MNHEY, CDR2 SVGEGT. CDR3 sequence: CASSLTSGGFRGETQYF. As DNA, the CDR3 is TGTGCCAGCAGTTTGACCAGCGGGGGGTTCAGAGGAGAGACCCAGTACTTC.

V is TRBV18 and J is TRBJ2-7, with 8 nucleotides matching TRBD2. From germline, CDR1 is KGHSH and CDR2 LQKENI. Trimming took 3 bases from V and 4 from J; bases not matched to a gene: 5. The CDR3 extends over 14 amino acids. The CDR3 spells CASSPRTGGYEQYF. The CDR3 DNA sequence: TGTGCCAGCTCACCTCGGACGGGAGGGTACGAGCAGTACTTC.

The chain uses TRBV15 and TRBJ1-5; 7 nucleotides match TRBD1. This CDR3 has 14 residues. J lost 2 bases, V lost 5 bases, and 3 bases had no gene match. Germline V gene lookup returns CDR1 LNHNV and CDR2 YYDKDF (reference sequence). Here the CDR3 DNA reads TGTGCCACCAGCCGGGACAGCCGCAATCAGCCCCAGCATTTT. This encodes CATSRDSRNQPQHF.

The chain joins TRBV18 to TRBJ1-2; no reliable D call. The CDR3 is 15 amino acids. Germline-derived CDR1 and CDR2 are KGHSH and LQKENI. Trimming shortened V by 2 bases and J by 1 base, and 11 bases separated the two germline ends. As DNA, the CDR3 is TGTGCCAGCTCACCAAGTATCGGGTATAACTATGGCTACACCTTC. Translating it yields CASSPSIGYNYGYTF. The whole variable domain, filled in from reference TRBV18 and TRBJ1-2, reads NAGVMQNPRHLVRRRGQEARLRCSPMKGHSHVYWYRQLPEEGLKFMVYLQKENIIDESGMPKERFSAEFPKEGPSILRIQQVVRGDSAAYFCASSPSIGYNYGYTFGSGTRLTVV.

DNA for the CDR3: TGTGCCAGTAGAAAACAGGGGGCATACACTGAAGCTTTCTTT. Translated, it gives CASRKQGAYTEAFF. The chain links TRBV19 to TRBJ1-1, with 9 positions matching TRBD1. The V and J ends lost 6 bases and 3 bases, in that order; junction bases with no gene match: 5. The germline gives CDR1 LNHDA, CDR2 SQIVND (reference sequence). The CDR3 has 14 amino acids.

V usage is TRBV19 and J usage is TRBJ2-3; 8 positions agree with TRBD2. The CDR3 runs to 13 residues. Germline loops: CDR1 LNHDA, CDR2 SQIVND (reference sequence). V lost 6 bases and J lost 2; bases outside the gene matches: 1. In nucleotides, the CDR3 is TGTGCCAGTAGGCGGGGGGCCACAGATACGCAGTATTTT. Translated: CASRRGATDTQYF.

This CDR3 is CASSPTGAGANVLTF. CDR3 bases: TGTGCCAGCAGTCCGACAGGGGCTGGGGCCAACGTCCTGACTTTC. The chain employs TRBV27 and TRBJ2-6; 8 bases are shared with TRBD1. Trimming cost V 5 bases and J 2 bases; bases outside gene matches: 2. Germline lookup yields CDR1 MNHEY and CDR2 SMNVEV (reference sequence). The CDR3 has 15 amino acids.

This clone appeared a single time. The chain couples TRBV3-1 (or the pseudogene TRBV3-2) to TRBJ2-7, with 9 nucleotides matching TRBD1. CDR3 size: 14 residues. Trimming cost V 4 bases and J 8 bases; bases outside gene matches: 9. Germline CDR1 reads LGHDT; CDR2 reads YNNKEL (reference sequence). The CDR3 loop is CASSPRDRDGKQYF. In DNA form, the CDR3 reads TGTGCCAGCAGCCCCCGGGACAGGGATGGGAAGCAGTACTTC.

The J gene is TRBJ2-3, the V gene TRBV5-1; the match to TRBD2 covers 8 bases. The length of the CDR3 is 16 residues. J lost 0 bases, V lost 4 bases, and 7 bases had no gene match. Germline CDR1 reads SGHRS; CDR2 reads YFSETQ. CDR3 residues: CASSRVLAASTDTQYF. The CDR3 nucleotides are TGCGCCAGCAGCCGAGTACTAGCGGCAAGCACAGATACGCAGTATTTT.

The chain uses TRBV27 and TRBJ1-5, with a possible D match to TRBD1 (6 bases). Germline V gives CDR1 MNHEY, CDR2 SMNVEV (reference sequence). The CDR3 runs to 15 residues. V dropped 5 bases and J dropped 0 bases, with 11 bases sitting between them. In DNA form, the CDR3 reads TGTGCCAGCAGTATCAGGGGCTATAGCAATCAGCCCCAGCATTTT. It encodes CASSIRGYSNQPQHF.

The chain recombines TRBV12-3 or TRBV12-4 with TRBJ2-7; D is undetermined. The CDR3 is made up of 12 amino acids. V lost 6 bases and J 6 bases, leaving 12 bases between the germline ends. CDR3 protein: CASSHTVGEQYF. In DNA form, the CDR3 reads TGTGCCAGCAGCCATACAGTGGGCGAGCAGTACTTC.